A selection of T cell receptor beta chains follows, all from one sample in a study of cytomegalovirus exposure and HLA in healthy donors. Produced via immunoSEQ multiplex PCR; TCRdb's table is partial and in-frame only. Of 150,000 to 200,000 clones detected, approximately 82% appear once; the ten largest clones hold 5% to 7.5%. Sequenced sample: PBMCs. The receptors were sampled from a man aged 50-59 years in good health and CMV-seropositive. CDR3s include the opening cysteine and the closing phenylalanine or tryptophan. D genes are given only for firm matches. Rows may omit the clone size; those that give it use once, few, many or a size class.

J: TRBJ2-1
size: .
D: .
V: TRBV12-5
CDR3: CASRPPGLYNEQFF
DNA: TGTGCTAGCCGCCCCCCCGGACTATACAATGAGCAGTTCTTC

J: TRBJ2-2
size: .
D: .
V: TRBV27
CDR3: CASSFGQGFNTGELFF
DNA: TGTGCCAGCAGTTTCGGGCAGGGCTTTAACACCGGGGAGCTGTTTTTT

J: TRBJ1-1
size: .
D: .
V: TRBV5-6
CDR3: CASSLAGYTDTEAFF
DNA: TGTGCCAGCAGCTTGGCCGGGTACACCGACACTGAAGCTTTCTTT

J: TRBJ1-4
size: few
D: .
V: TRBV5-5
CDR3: CASSLAGAINEKLFF
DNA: TGTGCCAGCAGCTTGGCCGGAGCCATTAATGAAAAACTGTTTTTT

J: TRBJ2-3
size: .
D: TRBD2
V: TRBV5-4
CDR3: CASSWGLAGDTDTQYF
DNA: TGTGCCAGCAGCTGGGGACTAGCGGGCGACACAGATACGCAGTATTTT

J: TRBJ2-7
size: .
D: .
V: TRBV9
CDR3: CASKNAETYEQYF
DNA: TGTGCCAGCAAGAACGCGGAGACCTACGAGCAGTACTTC

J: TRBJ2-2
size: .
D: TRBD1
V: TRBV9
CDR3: CASSVGDSRAGELFF
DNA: TGTGCCAGCAGCGTAGGGGACAGTCGGGCCGGGGAGCTGTTTTTT

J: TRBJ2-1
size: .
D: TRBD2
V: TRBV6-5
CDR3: CASTPSGGSYNEQFF
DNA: TGTGCCAGCACCCCTAGCGGCGGTTCCTACAATGAGCAGTTCTTC

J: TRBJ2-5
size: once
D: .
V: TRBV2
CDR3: CASRSAEGGRETQYF
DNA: TGTGCCAGCAGATCGGCTGAAGGAGGGAGAGAGACCCAGTACTTC

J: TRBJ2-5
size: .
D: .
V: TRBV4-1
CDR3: CASSQDRNKETQYF
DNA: TGCGCCAGCAGCCAAGACAGAAATAAAGAGACCCAGTACTTC

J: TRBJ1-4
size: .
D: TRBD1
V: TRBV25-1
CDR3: CASSESKGASNEKLFF
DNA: TGTGCCAGCAGTGAATCAAAGGGGGCAAGTAATGAAAAACTGTTTTTT

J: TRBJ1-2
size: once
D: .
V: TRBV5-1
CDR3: CASSLEGDGYTF
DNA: TGCGCCAGCAGCTTGGAAGGAGATGGCTACACCTTC

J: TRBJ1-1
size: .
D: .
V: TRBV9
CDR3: CASSPDPQGTSNTEAFF
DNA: TGTGCCAGCAGCCCAGATCCCCAGGGGACCTCCAACACTGAAGCTTTCTTT

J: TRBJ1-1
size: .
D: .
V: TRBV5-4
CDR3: CASTLGGAVNTEAFF
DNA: TGTGCCAGCACCCTGGGGGGGGCCGTGAACACTGAAGCTTTCTTT

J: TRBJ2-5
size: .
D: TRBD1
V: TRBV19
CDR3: CASSIGNRGETQYF
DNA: TGTGCCAGTAGTATAGGAAACAGGGGAGAGACCCAGTACTTC

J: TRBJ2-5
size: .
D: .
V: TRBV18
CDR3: CASSFQETQYF
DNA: TGTGCCAGCTCCTTCCAAGAGACCCAGTACTTC

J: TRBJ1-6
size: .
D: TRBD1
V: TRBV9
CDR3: CASSEGQSSYNSPLHF
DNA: TGTGCCAGCAGCGAGGGACAGAGCTCCTATAATTCACCCCTCCACTTT

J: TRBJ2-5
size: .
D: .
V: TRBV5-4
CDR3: CASSQTEQETQYF
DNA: TGTGCCAGCAGCCAGACAGAGCAAGAGACCCAGTACTTC

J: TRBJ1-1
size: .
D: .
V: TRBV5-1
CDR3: CASSRLDLNTEAFF
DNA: TGCGCCAGCAGCCGACTAGACCTGAACACTGAAGCTTTCTTT

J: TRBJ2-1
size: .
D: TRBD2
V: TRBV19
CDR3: CASSMGGPGNEQFF
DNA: TGTGCCAGTAGTATGGGAGGGCCCGGGAATGAGCAGTTCTTC

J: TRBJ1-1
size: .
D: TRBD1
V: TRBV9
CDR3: CASSVFDRDTEAFF
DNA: TGTGCCAGCAGCGTATTCGACAGGGACACTGAAGCTTTCTTT

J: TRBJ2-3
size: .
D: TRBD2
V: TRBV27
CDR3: CASSSTKRGAVADTQYF
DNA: TGTGCCAGCAGTTCCACAAAGCGGGGGGCCGTCGCAGATACGCAGTATTTT

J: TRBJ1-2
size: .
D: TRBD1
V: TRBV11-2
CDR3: CASSSGRDSRYYGYTF
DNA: TGTGCCAGCAGCTCTGGGCGGGACAGTCGTTACTATGGCTACACCTTC

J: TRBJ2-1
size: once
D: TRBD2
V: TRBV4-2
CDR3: CASSPTTAFAGAYNEQFF
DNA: TGTGCCAGCAGCCCAACAACCGCTTTTGCGGGGGCCTACAATGAGCAGTTCTTC

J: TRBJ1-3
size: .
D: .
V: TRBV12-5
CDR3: CASGLVGGAAGNTIYF
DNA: TGTGCTAGTGGTTTGGTAGGGGGGGCAGCGGGAAACACCATATATTTT

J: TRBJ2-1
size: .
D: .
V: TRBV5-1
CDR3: CASSLDRDNEQFF
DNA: TGCGCCAGCAGCTTGGACAGGGACAATGAGCAGTTCTTC

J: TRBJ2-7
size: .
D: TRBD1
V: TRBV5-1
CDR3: CASSYGQGATYEQYF
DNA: TGCGCCAGCAGCTATGGACAGGGGGCCACCTACGAGCAGTACTTC

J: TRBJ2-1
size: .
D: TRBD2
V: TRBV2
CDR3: CASSAGTSGGGWSYNEQFF
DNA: TGTGCCAGCAGTGCCGGGACTAGCGGGGGGGGGTGGTCCTACAATGAGCAGTTCTTC

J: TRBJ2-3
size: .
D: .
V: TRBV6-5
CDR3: CASSYSRGGSTDTQYF
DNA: TGTGCCAGCAGTTACTCGAGGGGGGGGAGCACAGATACGCAGTATTTT

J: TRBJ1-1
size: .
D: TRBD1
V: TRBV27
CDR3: CASSLGQGNTEAFF
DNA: TGTGCCAGCAGTTTAGGACAGGGGAACACTGAAGCTTTCTTT

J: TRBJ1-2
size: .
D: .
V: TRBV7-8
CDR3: CASSFTRLQDYGYTF
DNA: TGTGCCAGCAGTTTTACCCGGCTACAGGACTATGGCTACACCTTC

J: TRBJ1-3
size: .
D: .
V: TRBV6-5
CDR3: CASSLRQVGNTIYF
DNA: TGTGCCAGCAGTTTGCGACAGGTTGGAAACACCATATATTTT

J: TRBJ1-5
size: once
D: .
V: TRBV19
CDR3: CASSGQAGNQPQHF
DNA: TGTGCCAGTAGTGGGCAGGCAGGGAATCAGCCCCAGCATTTT

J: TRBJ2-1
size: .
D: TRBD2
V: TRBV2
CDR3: CASSVLAGKYNEQFF
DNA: TGTGCCAGCAGTGTACTAGCGGGAAAGTACAATGAGCAGTTCTTC

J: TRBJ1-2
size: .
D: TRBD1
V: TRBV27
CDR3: CASHGQDYGYTF
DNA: TGTGCCAGCCATGGACAGGACTATGGCTACACCTTC

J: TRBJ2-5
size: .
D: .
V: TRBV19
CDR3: CASSPGNRETQYF
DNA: TGTGCCAGTAGTCCGGGGAATCGAGAGACCCAGTACTTC

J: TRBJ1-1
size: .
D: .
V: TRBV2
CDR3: CASSSLGNTEAFF
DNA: TGTGCCAGCAGCTCTCTCGGGAACACTGAAGCTTTCTTT

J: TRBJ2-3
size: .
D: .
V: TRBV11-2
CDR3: CASSFGNGIVYF
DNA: .

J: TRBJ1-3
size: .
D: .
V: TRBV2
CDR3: CASSPLAGSGNTIYF
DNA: TGTGCCAGCAGTCCCCTCGCGGGCTCTGGAAACACCATATATTTT

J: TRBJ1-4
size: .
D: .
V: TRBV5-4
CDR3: CASSAGQGYEKLFF
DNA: TGTGCCAGCAGCGCAGGACAAGGGTACGAAAAACTGTTTTTT

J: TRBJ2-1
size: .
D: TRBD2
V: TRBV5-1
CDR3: CASSLVTSGGGNEQFF
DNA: TGCGCCAGCAGCTTGGTTACTAGCGGGGGAGGCAATGAGCAGTTCTTC

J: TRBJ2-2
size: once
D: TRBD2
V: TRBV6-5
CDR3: CASSYSGGAEVRELFF
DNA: TGTGCCAGCAGTTACTCCGGGGGGGCAGAAGTAAGGGAGCTGTTTTTT

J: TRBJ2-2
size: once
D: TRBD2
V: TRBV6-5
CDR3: CASSYTSVANTGELFF
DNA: TGTGCCAGCAGTTACACTAGCGTAGCGAACACCGGGGAGCTGTTTTTT

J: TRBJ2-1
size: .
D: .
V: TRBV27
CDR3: CASSSHFTDNEQFF
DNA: TGTGCCAGCAGTTCCCACTTTACGGACAATGAGCAGTTCTTC

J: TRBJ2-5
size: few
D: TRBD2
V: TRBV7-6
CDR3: CASSPGLAGQETQYF
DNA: TGTGCCAGCAGCCCGGGACTAGCGGGACAAGAGACCCAGTACTTC

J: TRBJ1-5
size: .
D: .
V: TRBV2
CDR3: CASTLTPYSNQPQHF
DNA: TGTGCCAGCACCCTGACACCTTATAGCAATCAGCCCCAGCATTTT

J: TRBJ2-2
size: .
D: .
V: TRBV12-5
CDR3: CASGFGANTGELFF
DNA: TGTGCTAGTGGTTTCGGGGCGAACACCGGGGAGCTGTTTTTT

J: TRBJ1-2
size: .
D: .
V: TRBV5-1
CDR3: CASSLEGIYGYTF
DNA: TGCGCCAGCAGCTTGGAGGGGATCTATGGCTACACCTTC

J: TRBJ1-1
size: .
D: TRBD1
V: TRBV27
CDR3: CASSTRQGNTEAFF
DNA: TGTGCCAGCAGTACACGACAGGGAAACACTGAAGCTTTCTTT

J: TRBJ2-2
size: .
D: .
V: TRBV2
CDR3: CASTPGTNTGELFF
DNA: TGTGCCAGCACCCCAGGGACGAACACCGGGGAGCTGTTTTTT